This T cell receptor beta chain was recovered during a study of OX40 agonist ivuxolimab in advanced cancers. The assay was immunoSEQ multiplex PCR, and TCRdb's table has in-frame clones only and misses some. In the table there are roughly 89,000 clones, under 90% of which are singletons. The sample in question was CD4+ or CD8+ T cells sorted from blood, obtained in a trial of the OX40 agonist ivuxolimab. This TCR was recovered from an adult with an advanced solid tumor such as melanoma, head and neck, liver or kidney cancer.

The CDR3 spells CASSTSPGQGYEQYF. CDR3 nucleotide sequence: TGTGCCAGCAGCACTTCCCCGGGACAGGGCTACGAGCAGTACTTC. This chain links TRBV9 with TRBJ2-7; the match to TRBD1 covers 9 bases. Germline V gene lookup returns CDR1 SGDLS and CDR2 YYNGEE. The CDR3 contains 15 residues. Germline trimming cut 4 bases from V and 3 bases from J; bases unmatched to any gene: 8.